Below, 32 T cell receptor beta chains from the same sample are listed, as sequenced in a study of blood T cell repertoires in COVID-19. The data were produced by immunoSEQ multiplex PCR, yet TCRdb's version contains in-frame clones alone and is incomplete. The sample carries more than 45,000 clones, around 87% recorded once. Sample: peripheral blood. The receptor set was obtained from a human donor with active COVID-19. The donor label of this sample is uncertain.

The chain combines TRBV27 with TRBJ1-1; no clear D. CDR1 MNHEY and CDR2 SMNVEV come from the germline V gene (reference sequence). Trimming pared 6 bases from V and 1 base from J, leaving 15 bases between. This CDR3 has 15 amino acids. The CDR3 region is CASSLNSGTNTEAFF. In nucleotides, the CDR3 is TGTGCCAGCAGCCTGAATTCGGGTACGAACACTGAAGCTTTCTTT.

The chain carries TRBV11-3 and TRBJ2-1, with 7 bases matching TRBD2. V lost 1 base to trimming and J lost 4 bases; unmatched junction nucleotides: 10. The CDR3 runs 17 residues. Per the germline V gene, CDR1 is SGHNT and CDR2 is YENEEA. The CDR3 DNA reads TGTGCCAGCAGCTTAGCCCCGGCAGCGGGGCTATACAATGAGCAGTTCTTC. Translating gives CASSLAPAAGLYNEQFF.

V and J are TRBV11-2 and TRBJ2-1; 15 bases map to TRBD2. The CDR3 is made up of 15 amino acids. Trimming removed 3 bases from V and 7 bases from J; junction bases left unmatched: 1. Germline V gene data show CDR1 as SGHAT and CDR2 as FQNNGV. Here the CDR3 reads CASSLGLAGGNEQFF. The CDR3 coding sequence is TGTGCCAGCAGCTTGGGACTAGCGGGAGGTAATGAGCAGTTCTTC.

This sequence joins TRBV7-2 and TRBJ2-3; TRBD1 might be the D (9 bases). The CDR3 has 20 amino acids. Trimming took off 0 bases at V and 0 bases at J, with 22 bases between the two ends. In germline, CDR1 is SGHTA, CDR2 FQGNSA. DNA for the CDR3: TGTGCCAGCAGCTTAGCCCGCGGGACAGGGCGGGGGGCTAGCACAGATACGCAGTATTTT. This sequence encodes CASSLARGTGRGASTDTQYF.

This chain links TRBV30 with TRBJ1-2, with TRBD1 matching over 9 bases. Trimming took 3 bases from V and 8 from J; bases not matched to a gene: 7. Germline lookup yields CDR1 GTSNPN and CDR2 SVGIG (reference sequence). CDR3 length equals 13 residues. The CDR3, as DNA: TGTGCCTGGAGCCTACAGGGGGCGCAAGGCTACACCTTC. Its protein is CAWSLQGAQGYTF. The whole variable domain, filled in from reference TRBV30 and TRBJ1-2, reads SQTIHQWPATLVQPVGSPLSLECTVEGTSNPNLYWYRQAAGRGLQLLFYSVGIGQISSEVPQNLSASRPQDRQFILSSKKLLLSDSGFYLCAWSLQGAQGYTFGSGTRLTVV.

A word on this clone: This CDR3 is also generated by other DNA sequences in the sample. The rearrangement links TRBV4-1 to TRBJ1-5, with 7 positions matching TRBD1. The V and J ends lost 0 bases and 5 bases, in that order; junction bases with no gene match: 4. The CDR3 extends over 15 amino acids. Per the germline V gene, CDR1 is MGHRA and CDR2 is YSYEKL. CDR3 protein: CASSQEVTGDQPQHF. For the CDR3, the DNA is TGCGCCAGCAGCCAAGAGGTAACAGGGGATCAGCCCCAGCATTTT.

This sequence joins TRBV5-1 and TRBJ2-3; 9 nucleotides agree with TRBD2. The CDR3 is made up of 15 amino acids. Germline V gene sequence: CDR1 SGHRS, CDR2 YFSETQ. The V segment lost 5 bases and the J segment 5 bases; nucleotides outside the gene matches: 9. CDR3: CASRASGEVGDTQYF. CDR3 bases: TGCGCCAGCAGGGCTAGCGGGGAGGTAGGAGATACGCAGTATTTT.

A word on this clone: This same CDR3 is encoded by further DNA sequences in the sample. CDR3 sequence (DNA): TGTGCCACCAGCAGAAACAGGGGAAATAGCAATCAGCCCCAGCATTTT. As protein: CATSRNRGNSNQPQHF. The chain is built from TRBV15 and TRBJ1-5, with 7 nucleotides matching TRBD1. The trim removed 2 bases at V and 0 bases at J, leaving 4 bases unmatched. The CDR3 runs to 16 residues. Looked up from germline, CDR1 is LNHNV and CDR2 is YYDKDF (reference sequence).

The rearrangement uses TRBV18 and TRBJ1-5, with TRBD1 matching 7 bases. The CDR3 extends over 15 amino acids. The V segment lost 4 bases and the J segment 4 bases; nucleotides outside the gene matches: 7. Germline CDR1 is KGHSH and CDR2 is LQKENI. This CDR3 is CASSRQGLGNQPQHF. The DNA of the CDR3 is TGTGCCAGCTCACGACAGGGCCTCGGGAATCAGCCCCAGCATTTT. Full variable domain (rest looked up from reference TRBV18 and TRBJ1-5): NAGVMQNPRHLVRRRGQEARLRCSPMKGHSHVYWYRQLPEEGLKFMVYLQKENIIDESGMPKERFSAEFPKEGPSILRIQQVVRGDSAAYFCASSRQGLGNQPQHFGDGTRLSIL.

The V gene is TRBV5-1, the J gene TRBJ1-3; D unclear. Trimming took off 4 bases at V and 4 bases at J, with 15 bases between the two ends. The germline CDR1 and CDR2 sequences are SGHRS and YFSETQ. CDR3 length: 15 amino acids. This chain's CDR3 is CASSQEAAPGNTIYF. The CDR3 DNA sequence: TGCGCCAGCAGCCAGGAGGCAGCCCCAGGAAACACCATATATTTT.

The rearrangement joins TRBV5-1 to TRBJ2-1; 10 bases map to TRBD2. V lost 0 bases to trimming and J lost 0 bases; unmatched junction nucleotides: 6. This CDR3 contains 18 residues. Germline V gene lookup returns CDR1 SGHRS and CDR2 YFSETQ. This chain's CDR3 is CASSLVGSGRTSYNEQFF. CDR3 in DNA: TGCGCCAGCAGCTTGGTAGGTAGCGGGAGGACCTCCTACAATGAGCAGTTCTTC.

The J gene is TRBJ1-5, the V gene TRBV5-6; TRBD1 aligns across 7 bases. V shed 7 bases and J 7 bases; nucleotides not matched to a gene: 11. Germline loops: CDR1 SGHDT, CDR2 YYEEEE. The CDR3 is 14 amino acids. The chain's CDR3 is CASASGQSAQPQHF. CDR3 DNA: TGTGCCAGCGCCTCGGGACAGTCGGCCCAGCCCCAGCATTTT.

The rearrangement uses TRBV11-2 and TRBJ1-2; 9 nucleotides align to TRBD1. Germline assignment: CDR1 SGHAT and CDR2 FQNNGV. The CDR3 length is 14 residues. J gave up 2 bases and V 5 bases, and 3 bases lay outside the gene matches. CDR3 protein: CASSLTGGNYGYTF. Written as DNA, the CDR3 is TGTGCCAGCAGCCTGACAGGGGGGAACTATGGCTACACCTTC.

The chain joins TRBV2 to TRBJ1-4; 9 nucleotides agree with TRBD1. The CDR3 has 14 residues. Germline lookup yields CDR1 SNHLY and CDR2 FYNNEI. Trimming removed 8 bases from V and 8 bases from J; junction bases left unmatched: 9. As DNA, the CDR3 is TGTGCCAGCCGATGGGGACAGGGTGGGGAAAAACTGTTTTTT. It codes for CASRWGQGGEKLFF. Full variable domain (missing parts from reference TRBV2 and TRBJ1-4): EPEVTQTPSHQVTQMGQEVILRCVPISNHLYFYWYRQILGQKVEFLVSFYNNEISEKSEIFDDQFSVERPDGSNFTLKIRSTKLEDSAMYFCASRWGQGGEKLFFGSGTQLSVL.

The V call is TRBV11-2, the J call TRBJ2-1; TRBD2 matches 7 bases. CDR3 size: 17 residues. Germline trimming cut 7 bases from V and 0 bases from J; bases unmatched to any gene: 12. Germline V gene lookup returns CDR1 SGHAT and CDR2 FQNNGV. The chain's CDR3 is CASNQDAGTNSYNEQFF. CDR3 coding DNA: TGTGCCAGCAACCAAGATGCCGGGACTAACTCCTACAATGAGCAGTTCTTC.

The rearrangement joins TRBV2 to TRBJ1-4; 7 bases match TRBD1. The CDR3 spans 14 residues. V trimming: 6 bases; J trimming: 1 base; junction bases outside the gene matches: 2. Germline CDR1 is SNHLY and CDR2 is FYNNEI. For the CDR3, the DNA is TGTGCCAGCAGGACAGGGTTAACTAATGAAAAACTGTTTTTT. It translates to CASRTGLTNEKLFF.

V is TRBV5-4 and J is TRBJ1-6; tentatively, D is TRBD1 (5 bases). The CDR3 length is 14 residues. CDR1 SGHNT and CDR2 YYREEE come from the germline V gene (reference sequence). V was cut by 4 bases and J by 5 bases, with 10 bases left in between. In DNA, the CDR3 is TGTGCCAGCAGCGGGGTGGACAATAATTCACCCCTCCACTTT. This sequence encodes CASSGVDNNSPLHF.

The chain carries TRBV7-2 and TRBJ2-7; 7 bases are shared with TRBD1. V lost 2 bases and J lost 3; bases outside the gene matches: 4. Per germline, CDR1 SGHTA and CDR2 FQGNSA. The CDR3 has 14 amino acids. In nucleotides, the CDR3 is TGTGCCAGCAGCTTATCGGCAGGGGGCTACGAGCAGTACTTC. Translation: CASSLSAGGYEQYF.

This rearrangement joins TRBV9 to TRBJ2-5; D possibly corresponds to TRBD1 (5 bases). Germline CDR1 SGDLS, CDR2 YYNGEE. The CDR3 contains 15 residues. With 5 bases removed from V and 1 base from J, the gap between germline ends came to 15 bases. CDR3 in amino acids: CASSYLGRAQETQYF. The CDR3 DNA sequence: TGTGCCAGCAGTTACCTTGGCAGGGCCCAAGAGACCCAGTACTTC.

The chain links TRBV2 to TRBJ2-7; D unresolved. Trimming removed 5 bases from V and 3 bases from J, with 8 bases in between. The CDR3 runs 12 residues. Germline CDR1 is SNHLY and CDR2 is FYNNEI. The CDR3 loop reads CASSQDIYEQYF. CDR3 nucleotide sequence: TGTGCCAGCAGTCAGGATATCTACGAGCAGTACTTC.

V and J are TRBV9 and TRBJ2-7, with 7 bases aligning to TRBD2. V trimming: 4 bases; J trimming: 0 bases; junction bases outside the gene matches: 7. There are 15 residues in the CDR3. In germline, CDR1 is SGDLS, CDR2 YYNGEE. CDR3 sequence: CASSRTGLPSYEQYF. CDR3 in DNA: TGTGCCAGCAGCAGAACGGGACTACCCTCCTACGAGCAGTACTTC. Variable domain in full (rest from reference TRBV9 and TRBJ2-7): DSGVTQTPKHLITATGQRVTLRCSPRSGDLSVYWYQQSLDQGLQFLIQYYNGEERAKGNILERFSAQQFPDLHSELNLSSLELGDSALYFCASSRTGLPSYEQYFGPGTRLTVT.

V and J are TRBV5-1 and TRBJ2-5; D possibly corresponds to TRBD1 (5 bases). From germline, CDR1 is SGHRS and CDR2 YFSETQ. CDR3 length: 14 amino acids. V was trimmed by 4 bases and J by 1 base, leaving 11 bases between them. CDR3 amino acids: CASSHTGFQETQYF. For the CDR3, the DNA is TGCGCCAGCAGCCATACAGGTTTCCAAGAGACCCAGTACTTC.

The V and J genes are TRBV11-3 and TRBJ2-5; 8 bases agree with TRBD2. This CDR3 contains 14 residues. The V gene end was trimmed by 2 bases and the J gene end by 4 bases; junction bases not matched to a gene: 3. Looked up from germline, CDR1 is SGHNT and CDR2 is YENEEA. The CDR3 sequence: CASSLPGLVETQYF. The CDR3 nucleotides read TGTGCCAGCAGCTTACCGGGACTAGTAGAGACCCAGTACTTC.

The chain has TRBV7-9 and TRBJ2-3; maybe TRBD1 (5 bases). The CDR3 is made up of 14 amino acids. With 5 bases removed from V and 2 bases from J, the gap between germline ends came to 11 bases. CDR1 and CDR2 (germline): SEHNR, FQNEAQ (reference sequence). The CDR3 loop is CASSAAGHTDTQYF. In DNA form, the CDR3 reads TGTGCCAGCAGCGCGGCAGGGCACACAGATACGCAGTATTTT.

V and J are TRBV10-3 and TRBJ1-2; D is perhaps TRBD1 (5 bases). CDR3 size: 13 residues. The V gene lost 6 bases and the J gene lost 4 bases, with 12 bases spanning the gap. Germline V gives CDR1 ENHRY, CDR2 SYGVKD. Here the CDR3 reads CAISPGLIYGYTF. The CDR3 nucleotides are TGTGCCATCAGCCCGGGACTGATCTATGGCTACACCTTC.

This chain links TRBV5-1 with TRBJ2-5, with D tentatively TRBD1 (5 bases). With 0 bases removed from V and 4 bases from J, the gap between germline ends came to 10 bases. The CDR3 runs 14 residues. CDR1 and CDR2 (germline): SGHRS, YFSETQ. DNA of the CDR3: TGCGCCAGCAGCTTGGCCGGGCAGGGAGAGACCCAGTACTTC. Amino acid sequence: CASSLAGQGETQYF. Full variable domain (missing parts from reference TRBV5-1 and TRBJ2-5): KAGVTQTPRYLIKTRGQQVTLSCSPISGHRSVSWYQQTPGQGLQFLFEYFSETQRNKGNFPGRFSGRQFSNSRSEMNVSTLELGDSALYLCASSLAGQGETQYFGPGTRLLVL.

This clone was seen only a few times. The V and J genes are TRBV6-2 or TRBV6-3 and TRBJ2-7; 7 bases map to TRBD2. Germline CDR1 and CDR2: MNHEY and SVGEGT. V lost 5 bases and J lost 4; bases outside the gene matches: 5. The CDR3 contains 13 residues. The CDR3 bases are TGTGCCAGCAGTCAAAGCGGGACTTACGAGCAGTACTTC. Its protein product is CASSQSGTYEQYF.

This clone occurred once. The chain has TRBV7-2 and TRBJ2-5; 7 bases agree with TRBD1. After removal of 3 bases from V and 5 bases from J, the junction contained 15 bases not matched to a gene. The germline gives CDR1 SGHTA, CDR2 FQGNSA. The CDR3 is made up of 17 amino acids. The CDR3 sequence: CASSLGLQGFVTETQYF. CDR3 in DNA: TGTGCCAGCAGCTTGGGGCTACAGGGGTTCGTAACGGAGACCCAGTACTTC.

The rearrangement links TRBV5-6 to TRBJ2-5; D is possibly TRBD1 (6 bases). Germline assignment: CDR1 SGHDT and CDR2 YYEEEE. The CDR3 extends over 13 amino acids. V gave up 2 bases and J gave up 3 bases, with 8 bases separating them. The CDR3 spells CASSLQGEETQYF. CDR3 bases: TGTGCCAGCAGCTTACAGGGTGAAGAGACCCAGTACTTC.

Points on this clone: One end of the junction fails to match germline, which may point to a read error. The CDR3 DNA reads TGTGCCTGGCCGGGGGACCTCGGCTTC. Translated, it gives CAWPGDLGF. The V and J genes are TRBV30 and TRBJ2-7; TRBD2 might be the D (6 bases). The CDR3 runs 9 residues. Per the germline V gene, CDR1 is GTSNPN and CDR2 is SVGIG (reference sequence).

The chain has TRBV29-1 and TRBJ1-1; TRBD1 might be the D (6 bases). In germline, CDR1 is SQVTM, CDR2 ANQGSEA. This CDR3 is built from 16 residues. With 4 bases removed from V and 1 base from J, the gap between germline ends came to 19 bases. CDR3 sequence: CSVGGGRATANTEAFF. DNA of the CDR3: TGCAGCGTTGGGGGGGGCAGAGCAACTGCGAACACTGAAGCTTTCTTT.

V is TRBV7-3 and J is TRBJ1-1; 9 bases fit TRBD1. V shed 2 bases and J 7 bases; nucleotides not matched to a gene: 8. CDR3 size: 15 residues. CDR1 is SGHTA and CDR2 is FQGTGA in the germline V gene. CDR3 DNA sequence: TGTGCCAGCAGCTTAGGGGGTGGGACAGGGAGTGAAGCTTTCTTT. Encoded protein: CASSLGGGTGSEAFF.